The following is a T cell receptor (beta chain) sequence with its context. Its target is unknown. Trimming took off 3 bases at V and 13 bases at J, with 25 bases between the two ends. There are 15 residues in the CDR3. The data were taken from a study of CD8+CD57+ T cells in acquired aplastic anemia. At the level of the study: DNA from sorted CD4+ and CD8+ cells averaged approximately 3.2 ug.

The study, taken as a whole, reports: Some 30 shared CD8+ CDR3s appeared highly expressed within patients' immunodominant clones.

The TCR beta profiling, which covered VDJ combination and CDR3 sequence, was carried out using genomic DNA as the template. TCRdb recomputed calls from the reads with MiXCR, one row per CDR3 protein. The sample records 400,000 to 500,000 distinct CDR3 sequences, roughly 64% being singletons. This receptor was identified in a human donor in good health, serving as a control. Specimen: sorted CD4+, CD8+, or CD8+CD57+ T cells (not recorded which) from PBMCs. The genes are TRBV12-3 or TRBV12-4 and TRBJ2-7, with TRBD2 as a possible D gene (5 bases). For the CDR3, the DNA is TGTGCCAGCAGTTTTCAAGGACTCCAAGGAGCTTTCTTTTACTTC. It yields the protein CASSFQGLQGAFFYF.